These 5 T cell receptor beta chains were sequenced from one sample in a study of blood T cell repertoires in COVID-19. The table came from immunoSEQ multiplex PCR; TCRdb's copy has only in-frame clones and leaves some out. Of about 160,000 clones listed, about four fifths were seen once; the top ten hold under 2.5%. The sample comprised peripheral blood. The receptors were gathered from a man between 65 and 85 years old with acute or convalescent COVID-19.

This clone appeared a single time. The CDR3 loop is CASSLSGGGTSSPLHF. CDR3 nucleotide sequence: TGTGCCAGCAGCTTATCAGGGGGCGGAACTAGTTCACCCCTCCACTTT. The chain has TRBV7-9 and TRBJ1-6; 8 bases are a match to TRBD1. This CDR3 spans 16 amino acids. V lost 2 bases and J lost 9; bases outside the gene matches: 9. The germline gives CDR1 SEHNR, CDR2 FQNEAQ (reference sequence).

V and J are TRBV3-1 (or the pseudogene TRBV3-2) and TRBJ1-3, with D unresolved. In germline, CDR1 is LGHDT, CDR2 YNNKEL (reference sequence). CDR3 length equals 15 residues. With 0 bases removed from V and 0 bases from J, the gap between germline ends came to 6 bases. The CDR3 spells CASSQESVSGNTIYF. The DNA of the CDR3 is TGTGCCAGCAGCCAAGAGTCGGTCTCTGGAAACACCATATATTTT.

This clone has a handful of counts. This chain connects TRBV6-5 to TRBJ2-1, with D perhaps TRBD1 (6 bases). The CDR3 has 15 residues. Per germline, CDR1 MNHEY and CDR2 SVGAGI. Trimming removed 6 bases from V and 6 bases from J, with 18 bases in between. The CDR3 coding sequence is TGTGCCAGCAGGCAAGGCACAGGGCCCGGCAATGAGCAGTTCTTC. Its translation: CASRQGTGPGNEQFF.

The chain's CDR3 is CASSLVRDNYEQYF. CDR3 sequence (DNA): TGTGCCAGCAGCTTAGTCCGGGACAACTACGAGCAGTACTTC. The chain employs TRBV7-2 and TRBJ2-7; D perhaps matches TRBD1 (6 bases). This CDR3 has 14 amino acids. Germline V lookup: CDR1 SGHTA, CDR2 FQGNSA. Trimming cost V 1 base and J 3 bases, with 10 bases left between them.

Written as DNA, the CDR3 is TGTGCCAGCAGCTCGACAGGGGTCGGCACAGATACGCAGTATTTT. Its translation is CASSSTGVGTDTQYF. The genes are TRBV7-3 and TRBJ2-3; 8 bases match TRBD1. The CDR3 contains 15 residues. J gave up 1 base and V 4 bases, and 4 bases lay outside the gene matches. The germline V gene encodes CDR1 SGHTA and CDR2 FQGTGA.